The 26 T cell receptor beta chains reported below all come from one sample, sequenced in a study of a mutant IDH1 vaccine in newly diagnosed glioma. Assay used: immunoSEQ multiplex PCR; TCRdb lists only in-frame clones, some missing. The table has about 42,000 clones, around 83% seen once; the top ten hold approximately 4.6%. These receptors lack a known antigen. The time point is: week 35, safety follow-up. Mutant IDH1 20-mer peptide, at 300 ug, made up each vaccine dose, with topical imiquimod. The sample here was PBMCs, taken from a glioma patient whose treatment included an IDH1 peptide vaccine. Receptors originate from a woman between 45 and 60 years old with glioma.

The chain carries TRBV30 and TRBJ2-7; 9 bases match TRBD1. CDR1 is GTSNPN, CDR2 SVGIG, per germline (reference sequence). V trimming: 5 bases; J trimming: 3 bases; junction bases outside the gene matches: 8. This CDR3 has 14 residues. The CDR3 DNA reads TGTGCCTGGGCGACAGGGGGAAAGAACTACGAGCAGTACTTC. Translation: CAWATGGKNYEQYF.

This chain joins TRBV7-6 and TRBJ2-3; 14 positions agree with TRBD2. This CDR3 has 20 amino acids. Germline-derived CDR1 and CDR2 are SGHVS and FNYEAQ. Trimming took 6 bases from V and 2 from J; bases not matched to a gene: 16. CDR3: CASSPGRLGTSGGNTDTQYF. The CDR3 bases are TGTGCCAGCAGTCCGGGCCGACTCGGGACTAGCGGGGGAAACACAGATACGCAGTATTTT.

This clone was seen only once. The chain links TRBV10-3 to TRBJ2-5; 13 nucleotides line up with TRBD2. Germline CDR1 and CDR2: ENHRY and SYGVKD. The CDR3 sequence is 16 residues long. Trimming at V came to 3 bases and at J to 1 base, leaving 2 bases not matched to a gene. CDR3 sequence: CAISDRTSGGQETQYF. Written as DNA, the CDR3 is TGTGCCATCAGTGATAGGACTAGCGGGGGCCAAGAGACCCAGTACTTC.

CDR3 residues: CASSVGGEYEQYF. CDR3 sequence (DNA): TGTGCCAGCAGCGTGGGGGGTGAATACGAGCAGTACTTC. The V gene is TRBV9, the J gene TRBJ2-7; perhaps TRBD2 as D (6 bases). V lost 2 bases and J 4 bases, leaving 10 bases between the germline ends. CDR3 length: 13 amino acids. In germline, CDR1 is SGDLS, CDR2 YYNGEE.

The chain links TRBV23-1 to TRBJ1-2, with D possibly being TRBD1 (5 bases). TRBV23-1 is an ORF, with its function uncertain. V gave up 2 bases and J gave up 4 bases, with 17 bases separating them. The CDR3 has 16 amino acids. Written as DNA, the CDR3 is TGCGCCAGCAGTCAACCCCGGACACAATGTGCCTATGGCTACACCTTC. Encoded protein: CASSQPRTQCAYGYTF.

The rearrangement uses TRBV23-1 and TRBJ1-6; the D is unclear. TRBV23-1 is an ORF, and what it does is uncertain. The CDR3 runs to 10 residues. Trimming shortened V by 11 bases and J by 15 bases, and 14 bases separated the two germline ends. CDR3 region: CAARIDCLHF. In nucleotides, the CDR3 is TGCGCCGCCCGCATAGATTGCCTCCACTTT.

This clone was seen once. V gene TRBV18 combines with J gene TRBJ2-3, with a possible D match to TRBD1 (5 bases). Looked up from germline, CDR1 is KGHSH and CDR2 is LQKENI. CDR3 length: 14 amino acids. V was cut by 6 bases and J by 0 bases, with 10 bases left in between. The CDR3 is CASSSDMSTDTQYF. DNA of the CDR3: TGTGCCAGCTCCTCGGACATGAGCACAGATACGCAGTATTTT.

This chain uses TRBV5-1 with TRBJ1-1; D ambiguous. Germline V gene data show CDR1 as SGHRS and CDR2 as YFSETQ. This CDR3 has 15 residues. V was trimmed by 8 bases and J by 4 bases, leaving 21 bases between them. This chain's CDR3 is CARRRHGVICTEAFF. The DNA for the CDR3 is TGCGCCAGGCGCCGACACGGGGTAATATGCACTGAAGCTTTCTTT.

The chain employs TRBV18 and TRBJ1-2, with 10 bases identical to TRBD1. Germline loops: CDR1 KGHSH, CDR2 LQKENI. This CDR3 comprises 15 residues. The V segment lost 5 bases and the J segment 4 bases; nucleotides outside the gene matches: 7. The CDR3 DNA reads TGTGCCAGCTCAACGGGACAGGGGATCACCTATGGCTACACCTTC. Protein product: CASSTGQGITYGYTF.

The chain couples TRBV27 to TRBJ2-7, with a tentative D call TRBD2 (6 bases). Per the germline V gene, CDR1 is MNHEY and CDR2 is SMNVEV (reference sequence). V was shortened by 6 bases and J by 7 bases, with 22 bases between the two germline ends. The CDR3 runs to 15 residues. CDR3 DNA: TGTGCCAGCAGCCCCGGCCCGGGGACTTTAGGGGAGCAGTACTTC. Translated, it gives CASSPGPGTLGEQYF.

This chain joins TRBV9 and TRBJ1-1, with no clear D. CDR3 length: 16 amino acids. V shed 4 bases and J shed 0 bases, with 16 bases lying between them. The V gene's germline CDR1 is SGDLS and CDR2 YYNGEE. CDR3 in DNA: TGTGCCAGCAGCCCGACTGGACGGACCATGAACACTGAAGCTTTCTTT. Translating gives CASSPTGRTMNTEAFF.

The CDR3 region is CSAKLGREAFF. DNA for the CDR3: TGCAGTGCGAAGCTGGGACGGGAAGCTTTCTTT. The V call is TRBV20-1, the J call TRBJ1-1; the D gene is possibly TRBD1 (5 bases). Looked up from germline, CDR1 is DFQATT and CDR2 is SNEGSKA (reference sequence). This CDR3 is built from 11 residues. Deletions cut 6 bases from V and 8 bases from J, with 13 bases between.

The V and J genes are TRBV29-1 and TRBJ1-2, with 8 bases matching TRBD1. V shed 5 bases and J 6 bases; nucleotides not matched to a gene: 8. Per the germline V gene, CDR1 is SQVTM and CDR2 is ANQGSEA. The CDR3 spans 13 residues. CDR3 sequence (DNA): TGCAGCGTTTGGACAGGGTATAAAGATGGCTACACCTTC. Its translation: CSVWTGYKDGYTF.

The gene calls are TRBV2 and TRBJ2-5; TRBD2 is a possible D gene (5 bases). CDR3 length: 15 residues. The V end was cut by 0 bases, the J end by 5 bases, with 13 bases between. CDR1 is SNHLY, CDR2 FYNNEI, per germline. The CDR3 is CASSEALEEAETQYF. The CDR3 DNA reads as TGTGCCAGCAGTGAAGCGCTGGAGGAGGCGGAGACCCAGTACTTC.

The V call is TRBV5-1, the J call TRBJ1-2; D is possibly TRBD1 (5 bases). The germline V and J ends were trimmed by 3 bases and 6 bases, with 15 bases remaining between them. This CDR3 has 14 amino acids. Germline V gene sequence: CDR1 SGHRS, CDR2 YFSETQ. CDR3 nucleotide sequence: TGCGCCAGCAGCTCCGCCGTTGCAGGGAATGGCTACACCTTC. Its translation: CASSSAVAGNGYTF.

The sample holds one count of this clone. The rearrangement links TRBV15 to TRBJ1-1; 7 bases match TRBD1. Germline CDR1 LNHNV, CDR2 YYDKDF (reference sequence). This CDR3 comprises 17 residues. J gave up 0 bases and V 8 bases, and 15 bases lay outside the gene matches. The CDR3 DNA sequence: TGTGCCACCGGAGGAGGGGGCGACCGCCTCATGAACACTGAAGCTTTCTTT. Protein sequence: CATGGGGDRLMNTEAFF.

This clone was detected only once. V and J are TRBV7-2 and TRBJ1-5; the D is unclear. Trimming pared 1 base from V and 3 bases from J, leaving 4 bases between. CDR3 length: 13 residues. The germline V gene has CDR1 SGHTA and CDR2 FQGNSA. The CDR3: CASSLVSNQPQHF. Here the CDR3 DNA reads TGTGCCAGCAGCTTAGTGTCCAATCAGCCCCAGCATTTT.

The J gene is TRBJ2-1, the V gene TRBV5-1; D remains unclear. The CDR3 loop spans 15 amino acids. V was cut by 4 bases and J by 2 bases, with 13 bases left in between. Germline values: CDR1 SGHRS, CDR2 YFSETQ. The CDR3 reads CASSVPETTYNEQFF. The DNA for the CDR3 is TGCGCCAGCAGCGTACCAGAAACGACCTACAATGAGCAGTTCTTC.

The chain is built from TRBV10-3 and TRBJ2-2; 8 nucleotides agree with TRBD2. The CDR3 runs 15 residues. Germline V gene sequence: CDR1 ENHRY, CDR2 SYGVKD. V dropped 4 bases and J dropped 7; count of bases not matched to a gene: 8. CDR3 DNA: TGTGCCATCAGTGGGACGGGGGGGCGAGGCGGGGAGCTGTTTTTT. It is translated as CAISGTGGRGGELFF.

The J gene is TRBJ2-5, the V gene TRBV5-4, with D perhaps given as TRBD1 or TRBD2 (5 bases each). Germline values: CDR1 SGHNT, CDR2 YYREEE (reference sequence). Trimming took off 3 bases at V and 2 bases at J, with 14 bases between the two ends. This CDR3 has 15 residues. As DNA, the CDR3 is TGTGCCAGCAGCTGGGGGACCGAAAGGCAAGAGACCCAGTACTTC. It yields the protein CASSWGTERQETQYF.

This chain connects TRBV9 to TRBJ1-4; D may be TRBD1 (5 bases). The V gene lost 0 bases and the J gene lost 8 bases, with 23 bases spanning the gap. Germline V CDR1 and CDR2: SGDLS, YYNGEE. This CDR3 is 18 amino acids long. Written as DNA, the CDR3 is TGTGCCAGCAGCGTAGAAGATGCAGGGAGGGTTTGGGGCGAAAAACTGTTTTTT. This codes for CASSVEDAGRVWGEKLFF.

The chain couples TRBV30 to TRBJ1-4; TRBD1 agrees at 8 bases. Per the germline V gene, CDR1 is GTSNPN and CDR2 is SVGIG (reference sequence). There are 16 residues in the CDR3. V shed 1 base, J shed 4 bases, and the junction held 8 bases outside the gene matches. The CDR3 region has the DNA TGTGCCTGGAGTGCTCGGACAGGGCTCCTTAATGAAAAACTGTTTTTT. Its protein is CAWSARTGLLNEKLFF.

The chain links TRBV9 to TRBJ1-2; D is ambiguous. Germline V lookup: CDR1 SGDLS, CDR2 YYNGEE. CDR3 length: 13 residues. The V end lost 2 bases, the J end lost 4 bases, and 9 bases lay between the germline ends. Written as DNA, the CDR3 is TGTGCCAGCAGCGTTTCACACCTCTATGGCTACACCTTC. The encoded protein is CASSVSHLYGYTF. Filled out from reference TRBV9 and TRBJ1-2, the complete variable domain reads DSGVTQTPKHLITATGQRVTLRCSPRSGDLSVYWYQQSLDQGLQFLIQYYNGEERAKGNILERFSAQQFPDLHSELNLSSLELGDSALYFCASSVSHLYGYTFGSGTRLTVV.

The chain is built from TRBV7-2 and TRBJ2-5; the match to TRBD2 covers 11 bases. CDR1 is SGHTA, CDR2 FQGNSA, per germline. V shed 1 base, J shed 2 bases, and the junction held 3 bases outside the gene matches. This CDR3 has 16 residues. CDR3 sequence reads: CASSLGVAGGQETQYF. The CDR3 DNA follows: TGTGCCAGCAGCTTAGGGGTAGCGGGGGGGCAAGAGACCCAGTACTTC.

This clone appeared a few times. This rearrangement joins TRBV5-1 to TRBJ1-1; no firm D call. The CDR3 contains 14 residues. Germline CDR1 is SGHRS and CDR2 is YFSETQ. Trimming stripped 1 base from V and 2 bases from J, with 9 bases between. CDR3 sequence: CASSLRVGNTEAFF. Here the CDR3 DNA reads TGCGCCAGCAGCTTGCGGGTAGGTAACACTGAAGCTTTCTTT. Full variable domain (rest looked up from reference TRBV5-1 and TRBJ1-1): KAGVTQTPRYLIKTRGQQVTLSCSPISGHRSVSWYQQTPGQGLQFLFEYFSETQRNKGNFPGRFSGRQFSNSRSEMNVSTLELGDSALYLCASSLRVGNTEAFFGQGTRLTVV.

The chain carries TRBV2 and TRBJ2-7, with D unresolved. This CDR3 is built from 12 residues. Trimming removed 6 bases at V and 6 bases at J, with 12 bases between. Germline V lookup: CDR1 SNHLY, CDR2 FYNNEI. DNA for the CDR3: TGTGCCAGCAGGCAGAGGAGTTCCGAGCAGTACTTC. It specifies CASRQRSSEQYF. Full variable domain (remainder filled in from reference TRBV2 and TRBJ2-7): EPEVTQTPSHQVTQMGQEVILRCVPISNHLYFYWYRQILGQKVEFLVSFYNNEISEKSEIFDDQFSVERPDGSNFTLKIRSTKLEDSAMYFCASRQRSSEQYFGPGTRLTVT.